The clone carrying this TCR beta chain showed up just a few times. Trimming stripped 3 bases from V and 9 bases from J, with 18 bases between. Germline values: CDR1 MNHEY, CDR2 SMNVEV (reference sequence). The CDR3 consists of 15 residues. This entry is derived from a study of chronic HIV infection and antiretroviral therapy. TCRdb reprocessed the 5' RACE reads via MiXCR and lists one record per CDR3 protein. The sample contains 45,000 to 60,000 distinct CDR3 sequences, 15% to 20% of which appear only once. The source material was peripheral blood. The receptor was isolated from an adult who had HIV and had not received antiretroviral therapy, or was an uninfected healthy control (not recorded which). The chain couples TRBV27 to TRBJ1-5; D possibly corresponds to TRBD1 (6 bases). Here the CDR3 DNA reads TGTGCCAGCAGTTTTCGATCCCTGCGAGGGGGGCCCCAGCATTTT. Translating gives CASSFRSLRGGPQHF.